This T cell receptor beta chain was sequenced for a study of cytomegalovirus exposure and HLA in healthy donors. Points from the study as a whole: Previously analyzed data showed that most TCR beta V segments were productive at a frequency of about 87% or about 30%. The authors assumed roughly uniform sequencing depth across donors for presence/absence analyses. The study recorded 150 to 200 TCR beta chains that were cytomegalovirus-associated.

Worth noting for this clone: Its antigen is still unknown.

Amplification used 60 Vbeta primers and 13 Jbeta primers. Clones were sequenced by immunoSEQ multiplex PCR, and TCRdb holds only the in-frame ones, with some missing. The sample records 200,000 to 250,000 clones, around 81% being singletons. The CDR3 runs to 17 residues. Losses at the gene ends were 10 bases for V and 4 bases for J; bases not matched to a gene: 16. CDR1 and CDR2 from the germline V gene are LNHDA and SQIVND (reference sequence). This receptor was identified in a woman aged 55-75 years in good health and CMV-seropositive. The specimen sequenced was PBMCs. The chain links TRBV19 to TRBJ2-2; 9 nucleotides agree with TRBD2. CDR3 sequence: CATKAYRLAETTGELFF. CDR3 in DNA: TGTGCCACCAAAGCTTATAGACTAGCGGAAACCACCGGGGAGCTGTTTTTT.